The entry that follows covers one T cell receptor beta chain sequence. The data were obtained in a study of blood T cell repertoires in COVID-19. For the study at large: Sources were T cells, B-cell-depleted T cells, or PBMCs; the material itself was cDNA or gDNA.

The CDR3 length is 14 residues. V shed 0 bases, J shed 8 bases, and the junction held 3 bases outside the gene matches. Germline V gene lookup returns CDR1 ENHRY and CDR2 SYGVKD. Source study methods: Reference gene primer amplification yielded estimated nucleated cell counts. Measured with immunoSEQ multiplex PCR; TCRdb has only the in-frame clones, and not every one. The V and J calls and the clone size are those of that table, but D and trimming were determined from the DNA. The top ten clones hold 1.5% to 2% of a sample with approximately 250,000 clones, about 89% of them seen once. The chain uses TRBV10-3 and TRBJ2-1; 8 bases are shared with TRBD2. What was sequenced was peripheral blood. This TCR derives from an older woman who had recovered from COVID-19. The CDR3 DNA sequence: TGTGCCATCAGTGAGTCCGGGACTAGTGATGAGCAGTTCTTC. This gives the protein CAISESGTSDEQFF.